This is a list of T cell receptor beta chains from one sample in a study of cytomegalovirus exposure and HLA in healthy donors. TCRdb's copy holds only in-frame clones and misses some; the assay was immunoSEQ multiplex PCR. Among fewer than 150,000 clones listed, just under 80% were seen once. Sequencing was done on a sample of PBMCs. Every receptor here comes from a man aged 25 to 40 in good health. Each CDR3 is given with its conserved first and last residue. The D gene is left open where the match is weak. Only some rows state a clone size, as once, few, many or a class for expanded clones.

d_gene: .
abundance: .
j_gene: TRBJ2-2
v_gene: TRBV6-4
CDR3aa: CASSDGGNGNTGELFF
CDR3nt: TGTGCCAGCAGTGATGGAGGGAACGGGAACACCGGGGAGCTGTTTTTT

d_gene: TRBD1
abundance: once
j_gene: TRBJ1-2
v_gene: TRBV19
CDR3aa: CASSLSDRGGGYGYTF
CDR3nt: TGTGCCAGTAGCCTTTCGGACAGGGGGGGTGGATATGGCTACACCTTC

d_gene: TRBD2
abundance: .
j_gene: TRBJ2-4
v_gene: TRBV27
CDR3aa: CASSRPIAGGAKNIQYF
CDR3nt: TGTGCCAGCAGCCGTCCGATAGCGGGAGGGGCCAAAAACATTCAGTACTTC

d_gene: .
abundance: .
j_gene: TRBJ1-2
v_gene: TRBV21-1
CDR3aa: CASSKELSVFRGYTF
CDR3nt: TGTGCCAGCAGCAAAGAACTGTCGGTATTTCGGGGCTACACCTTC

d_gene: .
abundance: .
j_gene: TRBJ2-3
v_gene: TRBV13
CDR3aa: CASSPQEERDTQYF
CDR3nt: TGTGCCAGCAGCCCTCAGGAGGAGCGAGATACGCAGTATTTT

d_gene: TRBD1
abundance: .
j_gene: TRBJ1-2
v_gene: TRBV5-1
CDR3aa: CASSSGQGANYGYTF
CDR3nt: TGCGCCAGCAGCTCCGGACAGGGCGCTAACTATGGCTACACCTTC

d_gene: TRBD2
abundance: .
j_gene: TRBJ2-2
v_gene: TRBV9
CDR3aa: CASSVEGTGGFRELFF
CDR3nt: TGTGCCAGCAGCGTAGAGGGGACGGGGGGGTTCAGGGAGCTGTTTTTT

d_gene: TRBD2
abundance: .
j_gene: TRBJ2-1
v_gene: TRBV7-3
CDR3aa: CASSQRLADEQFF
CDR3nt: TGTGCCAGCAGTCAACGACTAGCGGATGAGCAGTTCTTC

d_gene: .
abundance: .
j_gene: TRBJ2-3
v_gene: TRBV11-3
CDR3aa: CASPEWRARSDTQYF
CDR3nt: TGTGCCAGCCCAGAGTGGAGGGCTCGGTCGGATACGCAGTATTTT

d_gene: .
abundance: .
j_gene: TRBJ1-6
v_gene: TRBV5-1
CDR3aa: CASSLRGSSYNSPLHF
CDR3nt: TGCGCCAGCAGCTTGCGGGGGAGCTCCTATAATTCACCCCTCCACTTT